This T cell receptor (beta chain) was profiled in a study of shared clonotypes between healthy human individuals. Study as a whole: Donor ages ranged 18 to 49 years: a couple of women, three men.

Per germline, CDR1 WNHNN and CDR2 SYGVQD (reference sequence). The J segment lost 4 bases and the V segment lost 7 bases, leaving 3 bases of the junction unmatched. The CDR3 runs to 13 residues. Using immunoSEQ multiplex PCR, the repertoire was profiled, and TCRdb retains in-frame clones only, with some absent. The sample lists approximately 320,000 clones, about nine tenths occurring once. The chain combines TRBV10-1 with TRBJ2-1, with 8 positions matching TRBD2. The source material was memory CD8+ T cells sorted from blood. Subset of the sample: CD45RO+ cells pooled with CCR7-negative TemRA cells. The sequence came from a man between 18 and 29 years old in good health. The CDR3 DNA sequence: TGCGCCAGCACACCTAGCGGGTACAATGAGCAGTTCTTC. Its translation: CASTPSGYNEQFF.